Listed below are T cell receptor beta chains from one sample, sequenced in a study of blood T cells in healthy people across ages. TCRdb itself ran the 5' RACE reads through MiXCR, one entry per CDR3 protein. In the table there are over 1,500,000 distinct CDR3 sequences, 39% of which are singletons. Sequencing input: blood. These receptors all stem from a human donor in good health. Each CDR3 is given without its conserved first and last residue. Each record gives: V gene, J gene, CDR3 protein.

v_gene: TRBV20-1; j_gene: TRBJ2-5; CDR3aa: SARGFGQETQY
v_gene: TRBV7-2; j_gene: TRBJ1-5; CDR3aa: ASSLWGAGSNQPQH
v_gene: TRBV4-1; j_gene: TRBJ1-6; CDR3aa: ASSQGQVNSPLH
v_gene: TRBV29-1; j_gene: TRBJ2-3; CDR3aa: SVEPTTRTDTQY
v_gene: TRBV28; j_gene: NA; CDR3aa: ASNGQGAVYEQY
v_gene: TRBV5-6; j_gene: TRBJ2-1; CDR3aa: ASSLDRGKKF
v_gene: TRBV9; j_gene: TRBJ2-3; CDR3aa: ASSARGLGNTQY
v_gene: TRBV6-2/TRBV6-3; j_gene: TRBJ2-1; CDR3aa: ASTTTRTGGSEQF
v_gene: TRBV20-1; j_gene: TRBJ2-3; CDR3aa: SARDKLGLFEAQY
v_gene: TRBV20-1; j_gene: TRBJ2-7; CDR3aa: SAPTGLAPYEQY
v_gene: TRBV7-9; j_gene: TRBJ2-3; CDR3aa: ASSPRRGFKDTQY
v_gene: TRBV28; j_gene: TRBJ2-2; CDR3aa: ASHDRDTGELF
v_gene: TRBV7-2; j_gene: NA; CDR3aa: ASRPPGEGYEQY
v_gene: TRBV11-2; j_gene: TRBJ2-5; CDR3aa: ASSAGTGRAETQY
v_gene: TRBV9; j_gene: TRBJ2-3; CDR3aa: ASTGQGEDTQY
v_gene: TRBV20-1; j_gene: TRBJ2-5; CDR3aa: SAEEPGSWETQY
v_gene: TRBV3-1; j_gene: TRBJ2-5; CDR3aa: ASSQAFQETQY
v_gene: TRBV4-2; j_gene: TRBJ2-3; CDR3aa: ASSQDHQRGDTDTQY
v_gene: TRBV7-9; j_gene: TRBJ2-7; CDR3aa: ASSPSGWAAYEQY
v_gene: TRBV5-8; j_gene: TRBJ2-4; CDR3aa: ASSPPLLEIQY
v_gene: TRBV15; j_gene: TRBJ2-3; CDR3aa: ATSRGTGGRGTDTQY
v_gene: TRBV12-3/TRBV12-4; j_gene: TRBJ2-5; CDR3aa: ASNRGMETQY
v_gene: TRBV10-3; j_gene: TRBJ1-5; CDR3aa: AISQGQLNQPQH
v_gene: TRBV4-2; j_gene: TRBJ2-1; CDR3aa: ASSPLLRGAGNEQF
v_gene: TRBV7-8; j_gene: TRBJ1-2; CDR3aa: ASSYPRDRADDYGYT
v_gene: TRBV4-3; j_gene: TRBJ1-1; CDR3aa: ASSQLTGSGTEAF
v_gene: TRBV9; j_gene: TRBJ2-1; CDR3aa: ASSPRGQTYNEQF
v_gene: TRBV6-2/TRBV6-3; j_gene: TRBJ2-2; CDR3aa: ASSWVPILTTGELF
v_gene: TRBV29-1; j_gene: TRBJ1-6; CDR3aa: SVLDRANSPLH
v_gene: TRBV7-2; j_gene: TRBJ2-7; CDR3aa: ASSLLLSSYEQY
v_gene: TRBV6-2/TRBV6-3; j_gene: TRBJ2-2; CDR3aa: ASSYLRLNTGELF
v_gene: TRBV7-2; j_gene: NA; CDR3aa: ASSRNRGEQY
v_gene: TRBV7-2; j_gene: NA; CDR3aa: ASSLAEVGPFEQY
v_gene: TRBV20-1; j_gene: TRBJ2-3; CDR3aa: SARNAASDTQY
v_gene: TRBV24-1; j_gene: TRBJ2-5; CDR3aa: ATKLQGEETQY
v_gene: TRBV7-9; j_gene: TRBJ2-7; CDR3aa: ASSSQGGQGKYEQY
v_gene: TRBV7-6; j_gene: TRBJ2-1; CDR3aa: ASSSPSNGQVGSYNEQF
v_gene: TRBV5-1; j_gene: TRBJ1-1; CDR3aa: ASSRGGAARGTEAF
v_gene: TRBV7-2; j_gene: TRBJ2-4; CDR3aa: ASSLTRSVPLVGEQY
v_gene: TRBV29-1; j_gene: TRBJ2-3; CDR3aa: SVEGLAGTEGRTDTQY
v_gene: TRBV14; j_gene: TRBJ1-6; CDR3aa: ASSQTANSPLH
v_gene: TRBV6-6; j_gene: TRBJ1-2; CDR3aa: ASSYPAGYGYT
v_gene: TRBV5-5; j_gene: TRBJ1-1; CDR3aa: ASSATGGQTEAF
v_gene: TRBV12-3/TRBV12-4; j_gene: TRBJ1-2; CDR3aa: ASSLRARGTINYGYT
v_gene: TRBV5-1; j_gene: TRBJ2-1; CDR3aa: TSSASGSDEQF
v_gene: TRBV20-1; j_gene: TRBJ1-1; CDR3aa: SAIHNTEAF
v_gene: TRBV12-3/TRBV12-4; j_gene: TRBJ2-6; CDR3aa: ASSLERVDEANVLT
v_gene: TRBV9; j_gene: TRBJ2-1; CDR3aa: ASSPPSSFNEQF
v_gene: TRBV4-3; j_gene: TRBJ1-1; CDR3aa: ASSQGHSTYESKAF
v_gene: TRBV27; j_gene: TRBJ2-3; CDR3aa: ASSLNWGDTQY
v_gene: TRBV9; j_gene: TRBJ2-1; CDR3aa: ASSVGWRFNVEQF